These T cell receptor beta chains were read from a single sample in a study of shared clonotypes between healthy human individuals. Sequencing was performed with immunoSEQ multiplex PCR; in TCRdb, only in-frame clones are kept and a portion is missing. Seen here are some 2,000,000 clones, about 94% observed once, and the top ten hold 0.1% to 0.15%. What was sequenced was naive CD4+ T cells sorted from blood. These receptors were obtained from a man between 18 and 29 years old in good health. Both conserved end residues are part of each CDR3. Fields, in order: CDR3 DNA, CDR3 protein, J gene, clone size, D gene, CDR3 length, V gene. D genes are given only for firm matches. Clone size is not always given. Where it is, it says once, few, many or a class for expanded clones.

CDR3 DNA: TGCGCCAGCAGCCACCCGAGGACAGGGGCGAATAATTCACCCCTCCACTTT; CDR3 protein: CASSHPRTGANNSPLHF; J gene: TRBJ1-6; clone size: NA; D gene: TRBD1; CDR3 length: 17; V gene: TRBV4-1
CDR3 DNA: TGTGCCAGCAGCCAGAGGACAGAGCAGTACTTC; CDR3 protein: CASSQRTEQYF; J gene: TRBJ2-7; clone size: NA; D gene: NA; CDR3 length: 11; V gene: TRBV28
CDR3 DNA: TGTGCCAGCACATCCGGGACTAACTATGGCTACACCTTC; CDR3 protein: CASTSGTNYGYTF; J gene: TRBJ1-2; clone size: NA; D gene: NA; CDR3 length: 13; V gene: TRBV6-6
CDR3 DNA: TGCGCCAGCAGTTCGCAGGGTGTGAACACTGAAGCTTTCTTT; CDR3 protein: CASSSQGVNTEAFF; J gene: TRBJ1-1; clone size: NA; D gene: NA; CDR3 length: 14; V gene: TRBV5-1
CDR3 DNA: TGTGCCAGCAGTCCCGGGACTAGCGGATACAATGAGCAGTTCTTC; CDR3 protein: CASSPGTSGYNEQFF; J gene: TRBJ2-1; clone size: NA; D gene: TRBD2; CDR3 length: 15; V gene: TRBV6-6
CDR3 DNA: TGCGCCAGCAACACTATTGGGGGGCAGGGAACTGAAGCTTTCTTT; CDR3 protein: CASNTIGGQGTEAFF; J gene: TRBJ1-1; clone size: NA; D gene: NA; CDR3 length: 15; V gene: TRBV4-1
CDR3 DNA: TGTGCCAGCAGCTTAGGCCAGGTAAACCAAGAGACCCAGTACTTC; CDR3 protein: CASSLGQVNQETQYF; J gene: TRBJ2-5; clone size: NA; D gene: NA; CDR3 length: 15; V gene: TRBV5-4
CDR3 DNA: TGTGCCAGCAGTGATTTGTCCTACGAGCAGTACTTC; CDR3 protein: CASSDLSYEQYF; J gene: TRBJ2-7; clone size: NA; D gene: NA; CDR3 length: 12; V gene: TRBV2
CDR3 DNA: TGTGCCAGCAGTAAGCCGGGACTCACACTCCAAGAGACCCAGTACTTC; CDR3 protein: CASSKPGLTLQETQYF; J gene: TRBJ2-5; clone size: NA; D gene: NA; CDR3 length: 16; V gene: TRBV21-1
CDR3 DNA: TGTGCCAGCACCTCAAGGACATTTAACTCCTATAATTCACCCCTCCACTTT; CDR3 protein: CASTSRTFNSYNSPLHF; J gene: TRBJ1-6; clone size: once; D gene: NA; CDR3 length: 17; V gene: TRBV28
CDR3 DNA: TGTGCCATCTCCCCGGGTCAGGGGGGAGGCGAGCAGTACTTC; CDR3 protein: CAISPGQGGGEQYF; J gene: TRBJ2-7; clone size: NA; D gene: NA; CDR3 length: 14; V gene: TRBV10-3
CDR3 DNA: TGTGCCAGCAGTTTACAGGGCAATCAGCCCCAGCATTTT; CDR3 protein: CASSLQGNQPQHF; J gene: TRBJ1-5; clone size: NA; D gene: NA; CDR3 length: 13; V gene: TRBV27
CDR3 DNA: TGTGCCAGCAGTGGGGACAGGGGGCGTCAGCCCCAGCATTTT; CDR3 protein: CASSGDRGRQPQHF; J gene: TRBJ1-5; clone size: NA; D gene: TRBD1; CDR3 length: 14; V gene: TRBV27
CDR3 DNA: TGTGCCAGCAGCTCTACCGGGACTAGCGGTTCCGAGCAGTACTTC; CDR3 protein: CASSSTGTSGSEQYF; J gene: TRBJ2-7; clone size: NA; D gene: TRBD2; CDR3 length: 15; V gene: TRBV11-3
CDR3 DNA: TGCGCCAGCAGCTTGTCGGCAGACTTCTACGAGCAGTACTTC; CDR3 protein: CASSLSADFYEQYF; J gene: TRBJ2-7; clone size: NA; D gene: NA; CDR3 length: 14; V gene: TRBV5-1
CDR3 DNA: TGTGCTAGCAGCTTATATAGTGGGGACAACAAGTACTTC; CDR3 protein: CASSLYSGDNKYF; J gene: TRBJ2-7; clone size: once; D gene: NA; CDR3 length: 13; V gene: TRBV7-7
CDR3 DNA: TGTGCCAGCAGCGCTGGGGGCGATCAGCCCCAGCATTTT; CDR3 protein: CASSAGGDQPQHF; J gene: TRBJ1-5; clone size: NA; D gene: NA; CDR3 length: 13; V gene: TRBV5-4
CDR3 DNA: TGTGCCATCAGTGAGTCCCGGGGGCGCGGTGAGACCCAGTACTTC; CDR3 protein: CAISESRGRGETQYF; J gene: TRBJ2-5; clone size: NA; D gene: NA; CDR3 length: 15; V gene: TRBV10-3
CDR3 DNA: TGTGCCAGCATTAGTGGGGGTGGAGGCTACACCTTC; CDR3 protein: CASISGGGGYTF; J gene: TRBJ1-2; clone size: NA; D gene: NA; CDR3 length: 12; V gene: TRBV28
CDR3 DNA: TGTGCCAGCAGTGTAGGACAGAGCCGTTATAGCAATCAGCCCCAGCATTTT; CDR3 protein: CASSVGQSRYSNQPQHF; J gene: TRBJ1-5; clone size: NA; D gene: NA; CDR3 length: 17; V gene: TRBV6-1
CDR3 DNA: TGTGCCAGCAGCGTCGGCAATGAGCAGTTCTTC; CDR3 protein: CASSVGNEQFF; J gene: TRBJ2-1; clone size: NA; D gene: NA; CDR3 length: 11; V gene: TRBV11-2
CDR3 DNA: TGTGCCAGCAGTCCGGGGACAACTGGGGCCAACGTCCTGACTTTC; CDR3 protein: CASSPGTTGANVLTF; J gene: TRBJ2-6; clone size: NA; D gene: NA; CDR3 length: 15; V gene: TRBV28
CDR3 DNA: TGTGCCAGCAGTGAAGGACTTTACAATGAGCAGTTCTTC; CDR3 protein: CASSEGLYNEQFF; J gene: TRBJ2-1; clone size: NA; D gene: NA; CDR3 length: 13; V gene: TRBV2
CDR3 DNA: TGTGCCAGTAGTATTAGACTAGCGGGAGAACGGGATACGCAGTATTTT; CDR3 protein: CASSIRLAGERDTQYF; J gene: TRBJ2-3; clone size: NA; D gene: TRBD2; CDR3 length: 16; V gene: TRBV19
CDR3 DNA: TGTGCCAGCAGCTTCAGTGGGGCTTCTGGAAACACCATATATTTT; CDR3 protein: CASSFSGASGNTIYF; J gene: TRBJ1-3; clone size: NA; D gene: NA; CDR3 length: 15; V gene: TRBV5-6
CDR3 DNA: TGTGCCAGCAGCTCCACGACGGGGAAAGAGACCCAGTACTTC; CDR3 protein: CASSSTTGKETQYF; J gene: TRBJ2-5; clone size: NA; D gene: NA; CDR3 length: 14; V gene: TRBV7-2
CDR3 DNA: TGTGCCATCAAGGGGCCGTTGAACACTGAAGCTTTCTTT; CDR3 protein: CAIKGPLNTEAFF; J gene: TRBJ1-1; clone size: NA; D gene: NA; CDR3 length: 13; V gene: TRBV10-3
CDR3 DNA: TGTGCCAGCAGCTTAATGGGGGAAGGGGATGGCTACACCTTC; CDR3 protein: CASSLMGEGDGYTF; J gene: TRBJ1-2; clone size: NA; D gene: NA; CDR3 length: 14; V gene: TRBV7-9
CDR3 DNA: TGTGCCAGCTCAACGGCCTCTAACTATGGCTACACCTTC; CDR3 protein: CASSTASNYGYTF; J gene: TRBJ1-2; clone size: NA; D gene: NA; CDR3 length: 13; V gene: TRBV18
CDR3 DNA: TGTGCCAGCAGCCGCATCACTAGCGGGAGACCCTACGAGCAGTACTTC; CDR3 protein: CASSRITSGRPYEQYF; J gene: TRBJ2-7; clone size: NA; D gene: TRBD2; CDR3 length: 16; V gene: TRBV27
CDR3 DNA: TGTGCCAGCAGCAAAGTACCGATAGCGGGAGGGCCTAGGGGGGAGCAGTACTTC; CDR3 protein: CASSKVPIAGGPRGEQYF; J gene: TRBJ2-7; clone size: once; D gene: NA; CDR3 length: 18; V gene: TRBV21-1
CDR3 DNA: TGTGCCAGCAGCCCCCAAGGCTCTGGGGCCAACGTCCTGACTTTC; CDR3 protein: CASSPQGSGANVLTF; J gene: TRBJ2-6; clone size: once; D gene: NA; CDR3 length: 15; V gene: TRBV9